This T cell receptor beta chain is from a study of CD8+ T cells in alopecia areata. RNA was isolated and reverse transcribed to cDNA, the sequencing template. Sequenced by immunoSEQ multiplex PCR; TCRdb stores in-frame clones only, minus some. The top ten hold more than 15% of the sample, which has approximately 30,000 clones, 62% seen once. Study results and limitations: Greater clonality was observed in lesional scalp samples, especially alopecia totalis/universalis, versus normal scalp. Clarity of TCR sharing across patients fell short of that in mice, possibly HLA-related.

Worth noting for this clone: What it binds is not known.

Researchers took lesional scalp punch biopsies and peripheral blood from people who were alopecia areata patients. Sorting of CD4+ and CD8+ T cells was performed on PBMCs. CDR1 is SGHNT, CDR2 YYREEE, per germline (reference sequence). With 3 bases removed from V and 7 bases from J, the gap between germline ends came to 10 bases. The CDR3 loop spans 12 amino acids. The receptor comes from a human donor with alopecia areata. The sequenced sample was NKG2D-high CD8+ T cells sorted from blood. The chain joins TRBV5-4 to TRBJ1-2; D gene uncertain. This CDR3 is CASSSLSGGYTF. CDR3 DNA: TGTGCCAGCAGCTCCCTATCGGGTGGCTACACCTTC.